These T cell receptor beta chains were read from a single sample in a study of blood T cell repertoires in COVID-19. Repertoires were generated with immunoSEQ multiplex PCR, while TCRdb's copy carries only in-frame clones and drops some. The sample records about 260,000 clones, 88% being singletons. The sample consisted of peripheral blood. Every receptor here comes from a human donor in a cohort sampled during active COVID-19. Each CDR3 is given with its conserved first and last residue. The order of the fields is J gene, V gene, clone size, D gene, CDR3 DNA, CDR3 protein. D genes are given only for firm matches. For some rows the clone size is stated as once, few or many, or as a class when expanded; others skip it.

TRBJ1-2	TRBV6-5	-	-	TGTGCCAGCAGTTACCCGGCAGGGGCTGGCTACACCTTC	CASSYPAGAGYTF
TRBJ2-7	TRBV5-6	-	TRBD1	TGTGCCAGCAGCTTGGCCTGGGGGACAGTGCTCCTGAGGGGCGAGCAGTACTTC	CASSLAWGTVLLRGEQYF
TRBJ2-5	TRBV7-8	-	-	TGTGCCAGCAGCTTAAGGGGGAACCAAGAGACCCAGTACTTC	CASSLRGNQETQYF
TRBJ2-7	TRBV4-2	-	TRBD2	TGTGCCAGCAGCTCCCCACATAAGTCGGGAGGAAGGAACGAGCAGTACTTC	CASSSPHKSGGRNEQYF
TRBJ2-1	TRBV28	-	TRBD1	TGTGCCAGCAAATCCGTGGGTACTCACAGGGGCAATGAGCAGTTCTTC	CASKSVGTHRGNEQFF
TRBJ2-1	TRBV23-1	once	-	TGCGCCAGCAGTCAAGGACTCCCCGGCTCCTACAATGAGCAGTTCTTC	CASSQGLPGSYNEQFF
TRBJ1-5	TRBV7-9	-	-	TGTGCCAGCAGCCCCTCGGGGGGCTCCCTTCAGCCCCAGCATTTT	CASSPSGGSLQPQHF
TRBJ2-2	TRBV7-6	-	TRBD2	TGTGCCATCGGAACCGGGACTAGCGTAGCGAACACCGGGGAGCTGTTTTTT	CAIGTGTSVANTGELFF
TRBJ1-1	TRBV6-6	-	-	TGTGCCAGCAGGGCCGGGACACTGAACACTGAAGCTTTCTTT	CASRAGTLNTEAFF
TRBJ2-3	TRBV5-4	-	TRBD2	TGTGCCAGCAGCGTCCCTAGCGGGGGTCGCACAGATACGCAGTATTTT	CASSVPSGGRTDTQYF
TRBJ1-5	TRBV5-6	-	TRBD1	TGTGCCAGCAGTTTGACTCCGGGACAGGGGTCTTATCAGCCCCAGCATTTT	CASSLTPGQGSYQPQHF
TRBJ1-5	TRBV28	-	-	TGTGCCAGCAGTCGGGCGGGGGGCGGCAATCAGCCCCAGCATTTT	CASSRAGGGNQPQHF
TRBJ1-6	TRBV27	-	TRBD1	TGTGCCAGCACCCAGGGACAGAACCTTTTCTCCTATAATTCACCCCTCCACTTT	CASTQGQNLFSYNSPLHF
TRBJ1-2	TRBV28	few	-	TGTGCCAGCAGTTTGGGAGATGGCTACACCTTC	CASSLGDGYTF
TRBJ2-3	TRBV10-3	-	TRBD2	TGTGCCATCAGTCGGTCGGGAAGCGGGGGACCAGATACGCAGTATTTT	CAISRSGSGGPDTQYF
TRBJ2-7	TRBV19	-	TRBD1	TGTGCCAGTAGTATGGGTAGGGGGCCCTACGAGCAGTACTTC	CASSMGRGPYEQYF
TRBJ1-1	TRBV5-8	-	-	TGTGCCAACCCCTGGGGGGCTGAAGCTTTCTTT	CANPWGAEAFF
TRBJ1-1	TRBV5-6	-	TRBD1	TGTGCCAGCAGCTTCAAGGGGGCCACTGAAGCTTTCTTT	CASSFKGATEAFF
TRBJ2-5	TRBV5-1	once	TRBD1	TGCGCCAGCAGTCAACCGGGACAGGGAGGTGAGACCCAGTACTTC	CASSQPGQGGETQYF
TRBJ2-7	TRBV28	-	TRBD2	TGTGCCAGCAGTTTTTTAAGGGAGGGCCGAGATTACTACGAGCAGTACTTC	CASSFLREGRDYYEQYF
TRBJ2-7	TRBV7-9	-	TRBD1	TGTGCCAGCAGCTTATTTCAGGGGGTCCACGACGAGCAGTACTTC	CASSLFQGVHDEQYF
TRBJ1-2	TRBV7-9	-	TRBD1	TGTGCCAGCAGCCCCGGACAGGAGCTTCCTAACTATGGCTACACCTTC	CASSPGQELPNYGYTF
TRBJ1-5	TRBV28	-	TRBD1	TGTGCCAGCAGTGCCACAGGGGAGGGCAATCAGCCCCAGCATTTT	CASSATGEGNQPQHF
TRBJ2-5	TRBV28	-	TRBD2	TGTGCCAGCAGTCAGGGAGGGAAAGAGACCCAGTACTTC	CASSQGGKETQYF
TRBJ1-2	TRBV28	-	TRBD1	TGTGCCAGCAGTCCACGACAGGGTAATGGCTACACCTTC	CASSPRQGNGYTF
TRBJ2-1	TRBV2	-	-	TGTGCCAGCAGGGGCGTGAGCTCCTACAATGAGCAGTTCTTC	CASRGVSSYNEQFF
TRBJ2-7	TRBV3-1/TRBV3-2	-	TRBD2	TGTGCCAGCAGCCAAGTGACTAGCGGACACGAGCAGTACTTC	CASSQVTSGHEQYF
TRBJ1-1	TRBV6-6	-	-	TGTGCCATCACAGAGGGACCGGGACATCCGAACACTGAAGCTTTCTTT	CAITEGPGHPNTEAFF
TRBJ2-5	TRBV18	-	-	TGTGCCAGCTCAACTGACAGTGGGCCTCAGACCCAGTACTTC	CASSTDSGPQTQYF
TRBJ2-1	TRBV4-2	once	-	TGTGCCAGCAGCCAAGACTATCGGGTGAGCTCCTACAATGAGCAGTTCTTC	CASSQDYRVSSYNEQFF
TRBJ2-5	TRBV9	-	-	TGTGCCAGCAGCGGACAGCAAGAGACCCAGTACTTC	CASSGQQETQYF
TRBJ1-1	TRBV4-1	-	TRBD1	TGCGCCAGCAGTGAGACAGGGGGCTTTAGGAACACTGAAGCTTTCTTT	CASSETGGFRNTEAFF
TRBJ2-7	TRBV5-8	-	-	TGTGCCAGCAGCGCGGGGGCAGGGGTCGTGGGCGAGCAGTACTTC	CASSAGAGVVGEQYF
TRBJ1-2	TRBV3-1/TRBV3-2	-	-	TGTGCCAGCAGCCAAGTGAGAAACTATGGCTACACCTTC	CASSQVRNYGYTF
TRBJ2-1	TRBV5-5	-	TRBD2	TGTGCCAGCAGTGATAGCGGGAGCCCCTACAATGAGCAGTTCTTC	CASSDSGSPYNEQFF
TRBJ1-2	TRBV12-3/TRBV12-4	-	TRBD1	TGTGCCAGCAGTTTAAGGACAGGGGGAGGCTACACCTTC	CASSLRTGGGYTF
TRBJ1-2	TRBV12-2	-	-	TGTGCAAGTCGCTTAGGACCACAGGGGGAAAGCTATGGCTACACCTTC	CASRLGPQGESYGYTF
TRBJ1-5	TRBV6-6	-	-	TGTGCCAGCACCTACTCATTGGGGGCCAGCAATCAGCCCCAGCATTTT	CASTYSLGASNQPQHF
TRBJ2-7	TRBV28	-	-	TGTGCCAGCACCCCCGCGCTAGGTCTGAACGAGCAGTACTTC	CASTPALGLNEQYF
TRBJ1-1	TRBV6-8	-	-	TGTGCCAGTCTTGGAGGGACTCTGGCTTTCTTT	CASLGGTLAFF
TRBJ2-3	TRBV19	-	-	TGTGCCAGTAGTACCCCGCGGCGGGGGCGAAATACGCAGTATTTT	CASSTPRRGRNTQYF
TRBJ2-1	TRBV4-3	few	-	TGCGCCAGCAGCCAAGATAGTTTAGCGCTGCTAAATGAGCAGTTCTTC	CASSQDSLALLNEQFF
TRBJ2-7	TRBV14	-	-	TGTGCCAGCAGCCAAGATCATCTAGCCTGGGACGAGCAGTACTTC	CASSQDHLAWDEQYF
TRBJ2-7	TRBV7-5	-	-	TGTGCCAGAAGCTCCGGACAGGGGGCGGTGTCCTACGAGCAGTACTTC	CARSSGQGAVSYEQYF
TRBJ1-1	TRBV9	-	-	TGTGCCAGCAGCGTAGGACAGCAAACTGAAGCTTTCTTT	CASSVGQQTEAFF
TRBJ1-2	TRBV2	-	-	TGTGCCAGCAGTGAGGTCTTTGACAGTTTCTATGGCTACACCTTC	CASSEVFDSFYGYTF
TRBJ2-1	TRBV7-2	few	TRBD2	TGTGCCAGCAGCTTAGCGCGGTCTCTTACTAGCGGGAGCAATGAGCAGTTCTTC	CASSLARSLTSGSNEQFF
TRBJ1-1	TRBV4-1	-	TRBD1	TGCGCCAGCAGCCAAGTGGCTCGGACAGGGTTAATCACTGAAGCTTTCTTT	CASSQVARTGLITEAFF
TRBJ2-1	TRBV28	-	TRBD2	TGTGCCAGCAGTTTGCAAGCGGGAGGGTCCTACAATGAGCAGTTCTTC	CASSLQAGGSYNEQFF
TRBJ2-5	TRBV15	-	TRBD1	TGTGCCACCAGCACACCGGGACAGGGGGCCTCGAGGACCCAGTACTTC	CATSTPGQGASRTQYF
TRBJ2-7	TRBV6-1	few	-	TGTGCCAGCAGTGAAGTACCCAGGGCTGGCGAGCAGTACTTC	CASSEVPRAGEQYF
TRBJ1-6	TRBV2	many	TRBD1	TGTGCCAGCACGACAGGGGGCTCCTATAATTCACCCCTCCACTTT	CASTTGGSYNSPLHF
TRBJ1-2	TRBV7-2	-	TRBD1	TGTGCCAGCAGCCAGGACAGGAACTATGGCTACACCTTC	CASSQDRNYGYTF
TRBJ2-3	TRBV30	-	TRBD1	TGTGCCTGGATGGGGACAGGATTGAGGCTCACAGATACGCAGTATTTT	CAWMGTGLRLTDTQYF
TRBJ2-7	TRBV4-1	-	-	TGCGCCAGCAGCCCCCAAGCGGGCGTCCCCTACGAGCAGTACTTC	CASSPQAGVPYEQYF
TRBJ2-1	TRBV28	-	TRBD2	TGTGCCAGCAGCCCACCCCACCTAGTGGCGGGAGCTCTCAATGAGCAGTTCTTC	CASSPPHLVAGALNEQFF
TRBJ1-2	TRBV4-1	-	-	TGCGCCAGCAGCCAAGATTGGGGGGGAGGGAACTATGGCTACACCTTC	CASSQDWGGGNYGYTF
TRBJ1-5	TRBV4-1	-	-	TGCGCCAGCCACCTTACAGGGAGCAATCAGCCCCAGCATTTT	CASHLTGSNQPQHF
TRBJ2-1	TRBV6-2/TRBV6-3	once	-	TGTGCCAGCAGCCTTCTGATTGTCAGGGGAGGGCCCAATGAGCAGTTCTTC	CASSLLIVRGGPNEQFF
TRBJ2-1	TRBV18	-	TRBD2	TGTGCCAGCTCACCCCTACTAGCGGGGGGGGATGAGCAGTTCTTC	CASSPLLAGGDEQFF